This TCR beta chain was documented in a study of cytomegalovirus exposure and HLA in healthy donors. Study context: The early release's HLA-typed donors yielded tens of millions of unique TCRs. Points from the study as a whole: Presence/absence analysis assumed near-uniform sequencing depth across donors. Most TCR sequences were seen very rarely across donors, but some public TCRs occurred in many. Analysis was carried out at a later point, and it linked a missense DCLRE1C variant to TCR beta V- and J-gene trimming.

PCR primers comprised 60 Vbeta and 13 Jbeta primers. Assay used: immunoSEQ multiplex PCR; TCRdb lists only in-frame clones, some missing. The table has 150,000 to 200,000 clones, around 80% seen once; the top ten hold 4.8%. CDR1 and CDR2 from the germline V gene are ENHRY and SYGVKD. V lost 3 bases, J lost 2 bases, and 17 bases lay in between. This CDR3 is 18 amino acids long. Of note for this clone: The target antigen is unknown.

The chain employs TRBV10-3 and TRBJ2-6; D gene ambiguous. Material: PBMCs. This clonotype was sampled from a man younger than 30 in good health and CMV-seronegative. CDR3 DNA: TGTGCCATCAGTGAACTTCCTATTGCGTCCCCTGGGGCCAACGTCCTGACTTTC. Residues: CAISELPIASPGANVLTF.